The clone carrying this T cell receptor beta chain was seen more than once but under ten times. This record belongs to a study of T-cell memory formation after mild COVID-19. The ends were cut back, 1 base at V and 1 base at J, with 10 bases in the middle. The V gene's germline CDR1 is SGHAT and CDR2 FQDESV (reference sequence). CDR3 length: 15 amino acids. TCRdb fed the 5' RACE reads into MiXCR, producing one record per CDR3 protein. Here the sample spans about 560,000 distinct CDR3 sequences, roughly 17% being singletons. The rearrangement uses TRBV11-1 and TRBJ1-1, with no clear D. This TCR derives from an adult woman who had mild COVID-19 (a few samples of this study predate the infection). Cell type and time point are not known. Sample: PBMCs or a T cell subset sorted from them (not recorded which). DNA for the CDR3: TGTGCCAGCAGCTTAGACGGCAGAAAGAACACTGAAGCTTTCTTT. It translates to CASSLDGRKNTEAFF. The full variable domain, with the rest looked up from reference TRBV11-1 and TRBJ1-1, is EAEVAQSPRYKITEKSQAVAFWCDPISGHATLYWYRQILGQGPELLVQFQDESVVDDSQLPKDRFSAERLKGVDSTLKIQPAELGDSAMYLCASSLDGRKNTEAFFGQGTRLTVV.